The 23 T cell receptor beta chains reported below all come from one sample, sequenced in a study of cytomegalovirus exposure and HLA in healthy donors. The PCR employed 60 Vbeta primers together with 13 Jbeta primers. TCRdb's copy holds only in-frame clones and misses some; the assay was immunoSEQ multiplex PCR. The sample gives fewer than 200,000 clones, about 82% of which show up once; approximately 0.76% is in the top ten. The sequencing input was PBMCs. These receptors were obtained from a female donor in good health and CMV-seronegative.

The V gene is TRBV6-5, the J gene TRBJ2-2; perhaps TRBD1 as D (5 bases). V was shortened by 6 bases and J by 7 bases, with 9 bases between the two germline ends. The CDR3 spans 12 residues. Germline lookup yields CDR1 MNHEY and CDR2 SVGAGI. CDR3 loop: CASRKGIGELFF. For the CDR3, the DNA is TGTGCCAGCAGAAAGGGGATCGGGGAGCTGTTTTTT.

The genes are TRBV7-2 and TRBJ2-7; no reliable D call. The germline V gene has CDR1 SGHTA and CDR2 FQGNSA. The CDR3 has 14 amino acids. Trimming stripped 5 bases from V and 6 bases from J, with 17 bases between. The CDR3 DNA reads TGTGCCAGCAGCACCTCGACTCGAACCCCCGAGCAGTACTTC. Amino acids: CASSTSTRTPEQYF.

The rearrangement links TRBV6-6 to TRBJ1-1; D is possibly TRBD1 (5 bases). The CDR3 is 14 amino acids. Germline CDR1 is MNHNY and CDR2 is SVGAGI (reference sequence). Trimming removed 2 bases from V and 5 bases from J, with 12 bases in between. The CDR3 DNA follows: TGTGCCAGCAGTTACAAAAGGGGAGGGACTGAAGCTTTCTTT. It translates to CASSYKRGGTEAFF.

The chain carries TRBV11-3 and TRBJ2-7; D possibly corresponds to TRBD2 (5 bases). CDR1 is SGHNT, CDR2 YENEEA, per germline. This CDR3 is built from 15 residues. V shed 4 bases and J shed 2 bases, with 15 bases lying between them. The DNA of the CDR3 is TGTGCCAGCAGCTCCCACAGCGGAGGCCCCTACGAGCAGTACTTC. Its protein is CASSSHSGGPYEQYF. Full variable domain (rest looked up from reference TRBV11-3 and TRBJ2-7): EAGVVQSPRYKIIEKKQPVAFWCNPISGHNTLYWYLQNLGQGPELLIRYENEEAVDDSQLPKDRFSAERLKGVDSTLKIQPAELGDSAVYLCASSSHSGGPYEQYFGPGTRLTVT.

The chain uses TRBV6-1 and TRBJ1-1, with a tentative D call TRBD1 (6 bases). The CDR3 has 13 amino acids. Trimming stripped 5 bases from V and 3 bases from J, with 10 bases between. Germline V gene sequence: CDR1 MNHNS, CDR2 SASEGT. The CDR3, as DNA: TGTGCCAGCAGTCCAGGGGACCACACTGAAGCTTTCTTT. As protein: CASSPGDHTEAFF.

This chain links TRBV4-3 with TRBJ1-4, with no clear D. Germline V gene data show CDR1 as LGHNA and CDR2 as YSLEER. V was cut by 0 bases and J by 0 bases, with 5 bases left in between. CDR3 size: 15 residues. The DNA for the CDR3 is TGCGCCAGCAGCCAAGATAAAACAACTAATGAAAAACTGTTTTTT. Protein product: CASSQDKTTNEKLFF.

Details on this clone: The junction shows a germline mismatch at one end, possibly a read error. The CDR3 loop reads CAISDVQGTGANGLTF. Written as DNA, the CDR3 is TGTGCCATCAGTGATGTACAGGGAACCGGGGCCAACGGCCTGACTTTC. This chain uses TRBV10-3 with TRBJ2-6; D is perhaps TRBD1 (6 bases). The CDR3 runs to 16 residues. Germline CDR1 and CDR2: ENHRY and SYGVKD.

The rearrangement links TRBV28 to TRBJ2-3; maybe TRBD2 (6 bases). CDR1 is MDHEN and CDR2 is SYDVKM in the germline V gene. The CDR3 runs to 13 residues. With 3 bases removed from V and 4 bases from J, the gap between germline ends came to 8 bases. The CDR3 sequence: CASSLGGSDTQYF. As DNA, the CDR3 is TGTGCCAGCAGTTTGGGGGGTTCAGATACGCAGTATTTT.

This clone was found once. The chain links TRBV10-3 to TRBJ2-7; no firm D call. The V and J ends lost 4 bases and 4 bases respectively, with 14 bases between them. The CDR3 spans 14 residues. The V gene's germline CDR1 is ENHRY and CDR2 SYGVKD. CDR3 DNA sequence: TGTGCCATCAGTGGGCCTGACACGAATTACGAGCAGTACTTC. Its protein is CAISGPDTNYEQYF.

The chain employs TRBV4-3 and TRBJ1-2; 7 nucleotides match TRBD1. The CDR3 has 15 residues. Germline trimming cut 1 base from V and 3 bases from J; bases unmatched to any gene: 5. Per germline, CDR1 LGHNA and CDR2 YSLEER. Here the CDR3 reads CASSQAFTGDYGYTF. Written as DNA, the CDR3 is TGCGCCAGCAGCCAAGCGTTTACAGGGGACTATGGCTACACCTTC.

V usage is TRBV6-5 and J usage is TRBJ1-3; D gene unclear. CDR1 is MNHEY and CDR2 is SVGAGI in the germline V gene. CDR3 length: 13 amino acids. Trimming took off 2 bases at V and 2 bases at J, with 4 bases between the two ends. CDR3 sequence: CASSYVTGNTIYF. CDR3 DNA sequence: TGTGCCAGCAGTTACGTCACTGGAAACACCATATATTTT.

This sequence joins TRBV6-4 and TRBJ2-6; D gene unclear. V lost 0 bases and J lost 3, with 3 bases in between. Germline lookup yields CDR1 MRHNA and CDR2 SNTAGT. The CDR3 has 14 residues. This CDR3 reads CASSDSYGANVLTF. The CDR3 region has the DNA TGTGCCAGCAGTGACTCATATGGGGCCAACGTCCTGACTTTC.

This clone was seen only a few times. The rearrangement uses TRBV5-1 and TRBJ1-3, with D unclear. Germline V CDR1 and CDR2: SGHRS, YFSETQ. V was cut by 0 bases and J by 3 bases, with 7 bases left in between. The CDR3 has 14 residues. CDR3 region: CASSLASRGNTIYF. CDR3 bases: TGCGCCAGCAGCTTGGCTTCGCGTGGAAACACCATATATTTT.

V is TRBV28 and J is TRBJ1-2; D is undetermined. CDR3 length: 16 residues. Germline CDR1 is MDHEN and CDR2 is SYDVKM. Deletions cut 3 bases from V and 2 bases from J, with 16 bases between. The CDR3 sequence: CASSFTGRGMNYGYTF. CDR3 in DNA: TGTGCCAGCAGTTTTACCGGGAGAGGAATGAACTATGGCTACACCTTC.

The V gene is TRBV29-1, the J gene TRBJ2-3; D is ambiguous. Trimming removed 1 base at V and 2 bases at J, with 22 bases between. Per germline, CDR1 SQVTM and CDR2 ANQGSEA. The CDR3 has 18 amino acids. The CDR3 reads CSVEAQVGSRPITDTQYF. CDR3 DNA sequence: TGCAGCGTTGAAGCCCAGGTGGGCAGCCGACCCATCACAGATACGCAGTATTTT.

J is TRBJ1-5 and V is TRBV7-9; possibly TRBD1 for D (5 bases). CDR3 size: 14 residues. Trimming took 5 bases from V and 6 from J, leaving 14 bases between them. Germline assignment: CDR1 SEHNR and CDR2 FQNEAQ (reference sequence). Here the CDR3 reads CASSAGGVGQPQHF. In DNA form, the CDR3 reads TGTGCCAGCAGCGCCGGGGGGGTAGGTCAGCCCCAGCATTTT.

This clone has a handful of counts. This chain links TRBV7-9 with TRBJ1-5, with a tentative D call TRBD1 (6 bases). CDR1 and CDR2 from the germline V gene are SEHNR and FQNEAQ (reference sequence). The V and J ends lost 0 bases and 0 bases respectively, with 6 bases between them. The CDR3 totals 15 residues. For the CDR3, the DNA is TGTGCCAGCAGCTTAGCGGACAGTAGCAATCAGCCCCAGCATTTT. Translation: CASSLADSSNQPQHF.

This chain joins TRBV5-4 and TRBJ2-5, with a possible D match to TRBD2 (5 bases). The V gene lost 0 bases and the J gene lost 4 bases, with 13 bases spanning the gap. The CDR3 spans 15 residues. CDR1 and CDR2 (germline): SGHNT, YYREEE (reference sequence). Written as DNA, the CDR3 is TGTGCCAGCAGCTTGGTCCCGAGAGAGGGAGAGACCCAGTACTTC. The encoded protein is CASSLVPREGETQYF.

This clone turned up a few times. The chain uses TRBV10-3 and TRBJ1-3; D is unclear. V was shortened by 11 bases and J by 2 bases, with 13 bases between the two germline ends. Germline V lookup: CDR1 ENHRY, CDR2 SYGVKD. The CDR3 covers 13 residues. Here the CDR3 DNA reads TGTGCCTCCCGTACGGGGACTGGAAACACCATATATTTT. It yields the protein CASRTGTGNTIYF.

The V call is TRBV7-2, the J call TRBJ1-3; no clear D. The CDR3 is 13 amino acids. In germline, CDR1 is SGHTA, CDR2 FQGNSA. The germline V and J ends were trimmed by 5 bases and 1 base, with 6 bases remaining between them. DNA of the CDR3: TGTGCCAGCAGCCCGGGTTCTGGAAACACCATATATTTT. As protein: CASSPGSGNTIYF.

This chain links TRBV4-2 with TRBJ2-3, with 8 bases aligning to TRBD2. CDR1 is LGHNA and CDR2 is YNFKEQ in the germline V gene. The V gene end was trimmed by 1 base and the J gene end by 3 bases; junction bases not matched to a gene: 6. CDR3 length: 16 amino acids. The CDR3 spells CASSQGRAGETDTQYF. The CDR3 bases are TGTGCCAGCAGCCAAGGGCGAGCGGGAGAGACAGATACGCAGTATTTT.

The CDR3 sequence: CASSFLAGGTDTQYF. CDR3 nucleotides: TGTGCCAGCAGTTTCCTAGCGGGAGGGACAGATACGCAGTATTTT. The chain carries TRBV27 and TRBJ2-3; 12 positions agree with TRBD2. Germline V gene sequence: CDR1 MNHEY, CDR2 SMNVEV (reference sequence). V lost 3 bases and J lost 3; bases outside the gene matches: 1. The CDR3 is made up of 15 amino acids.

The chain is built from TRBV11-2 and TRBJ1-5; D is undetermined. The CDR3 contains 13 residues. The V end lost 5 bases, the J end lost 0 bases, and 5 bases lay between the germline ends. Per the germline V gene, CDR1 is SGHAT and CDR2 is FQNNGV. The CDR3 reads CASSHYSNQPQHF. The CDR3 DNA follows: TGTGCCAGCAGCCACTATAGCAATCAGCCCCAGCATTTT.